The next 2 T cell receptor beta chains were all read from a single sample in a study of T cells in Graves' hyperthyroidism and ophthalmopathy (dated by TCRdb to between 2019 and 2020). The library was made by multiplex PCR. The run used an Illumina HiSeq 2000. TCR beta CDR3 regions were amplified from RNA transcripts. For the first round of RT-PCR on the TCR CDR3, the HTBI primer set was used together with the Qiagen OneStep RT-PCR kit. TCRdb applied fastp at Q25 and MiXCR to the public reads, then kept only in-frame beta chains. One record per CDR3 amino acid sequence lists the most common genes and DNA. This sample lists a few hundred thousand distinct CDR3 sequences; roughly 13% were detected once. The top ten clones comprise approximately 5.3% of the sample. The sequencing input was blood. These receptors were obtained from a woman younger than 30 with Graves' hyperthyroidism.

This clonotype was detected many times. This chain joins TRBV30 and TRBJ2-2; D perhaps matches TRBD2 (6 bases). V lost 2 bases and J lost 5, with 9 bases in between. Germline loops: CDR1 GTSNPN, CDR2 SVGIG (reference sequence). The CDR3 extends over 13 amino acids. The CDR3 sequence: CAWSPGGTGELFF. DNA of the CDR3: TGTGCCTGGAGTCCCGGGGGAACCGGGGAGCTGTTTTTT.

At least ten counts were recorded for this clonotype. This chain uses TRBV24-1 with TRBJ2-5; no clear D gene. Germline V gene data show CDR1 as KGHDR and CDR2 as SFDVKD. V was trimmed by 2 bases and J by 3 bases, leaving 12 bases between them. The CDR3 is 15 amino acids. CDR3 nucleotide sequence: TGTGCCACCAGTGATTCCTACTGGGGAAAAGAGACCCAGTACTTC. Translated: CATSDSYWGKETQYF.